These 5 T cell receptor beta chains originate from one sample sequenced in a study of post-analysis software for immune sequencing data. Unique molecular identifiers were carried by the TCR beta cDNA libraries. TCRdb recomputed calls from the PCR reads with MiXCR, one row per CDR3 protein. The profile covers hundreds of thousands of distinct CDR3 sequences, with approximately 60% appearing a single time and about 11% taken by the ten largest. These receptors have no identified antigens. Study findings and constraints: Five or six TRBV segments were significantly more frequent in patients than in controls. TRBV5-6, TRBV5-1 and TRBV20-1 were among these segments.

Input material: blood. The origin of the receptors is a girl aged 2 to 9 with multiple sclerosis.

This clonotype was detected only once. This chain connects TRBV14 to TRBJ2-3, with 10 bases fitting TRBD1. The germline V gene encodes CDR1 SGHDN and CDR2 FVKESK. V dropped 4 bases and J dropped 4; count of bases not matched to a gene: 5. The CDR3 has 15 residues. The CDR3 is CASSRTGTGADTQYF. CDR3 DNA: TGTGCCAGCAGCCGAACCGGGACAGGGGCAGATACGCAGTATTTT.

This clonotype was picked up one time. V is TRBV5-1 and J is TRBJ2-5; D is uncertain. The CDR3 loop spans 14 amino acids. V was clipped by 0 bases and J by 5 bases, with 11 bases between them. CDR1 and CDR2 (germline): SGHRS, YFSETQ. The chain's CDR3 is CASSLGGNGETQYF. The CDR3 region has the DNA TGCGCCAGCAGCTTGGGGGGAAACGGGGAGACCCAGTACTTC.

The genes are TRBV4-2 and TRBJ2-3; 7 nucleotides match TRBD1. The CDR3 length is 15 residues. CDR1 and CDR2 from the germline V gene are LGHNA and YNFKEQ. After removal of 0 bases from V and 14 bases from J, the junction contained 14 bases not matched to a gene. CDR3 loop: CASSQERPQGFKRYF. The CDR3 nucleotides read TGTGCCAGCAGCCAAGAGCGACCACAGGGGTTTAAGAGGTATTTT.

This clonotype was counted once. A read error may account for a junction end that differs from germline. V gene TRBV7-8 combines with J gene TRBJ1-2; D remains unclear. Looked up from germline, CDR1 is SGHVS and CDR2 is FQNEAQ. The CDR3 is 13 residues long. The CDR3 coding sequence is TGTGCCAGCAGCTTAGGTCAGGACTATGACTACACCTTC. This sequence encodes CASSLGQDYDYTF.

This clonotype was observed once. This may be a read error: a much more frequent sequence differs by one nucleotide. The chain carries TRBV6-2 or TRBV6-3 and TRBJ2-5, with TRBD1 identical over 7 bases. From germline, CDR1 is MNHEY and CDR2 SVGEGT. V lost 6 bases, J lost 4 bases, and 2 bases stayed unmatched. This CDR3 is built from 12 residues. Here the CDR3 reads CASRYRGETQYF. The CDR3 DNA sequence: TGTGCCAGCAGGTACAGGGGAGAGACCCAGTACTTC.